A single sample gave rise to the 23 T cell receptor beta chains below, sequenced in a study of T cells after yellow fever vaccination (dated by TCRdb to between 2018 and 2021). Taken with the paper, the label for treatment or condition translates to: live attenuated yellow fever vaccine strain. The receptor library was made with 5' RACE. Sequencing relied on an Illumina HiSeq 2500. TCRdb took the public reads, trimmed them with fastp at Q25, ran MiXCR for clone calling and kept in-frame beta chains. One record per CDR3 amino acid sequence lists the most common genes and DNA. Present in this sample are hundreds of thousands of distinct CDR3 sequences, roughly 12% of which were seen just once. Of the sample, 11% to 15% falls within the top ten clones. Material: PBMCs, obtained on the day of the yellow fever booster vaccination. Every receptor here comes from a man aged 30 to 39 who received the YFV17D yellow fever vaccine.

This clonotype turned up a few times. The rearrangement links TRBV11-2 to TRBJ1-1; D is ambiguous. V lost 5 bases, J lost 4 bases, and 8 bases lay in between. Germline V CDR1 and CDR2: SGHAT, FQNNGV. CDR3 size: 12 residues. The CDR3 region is CASSPSGTEAFF. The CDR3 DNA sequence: TGTGCCAGCAGCCCTAGCGGCACTGAAGCTTTCTTT.

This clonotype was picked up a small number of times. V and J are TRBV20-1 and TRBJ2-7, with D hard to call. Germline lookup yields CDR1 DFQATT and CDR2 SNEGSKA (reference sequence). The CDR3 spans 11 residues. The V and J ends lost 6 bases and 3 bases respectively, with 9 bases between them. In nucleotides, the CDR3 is TGCAGTGCCGTAGTCAACTACGAGCAGTACTTC. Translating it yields CSAVVNYEQYF.

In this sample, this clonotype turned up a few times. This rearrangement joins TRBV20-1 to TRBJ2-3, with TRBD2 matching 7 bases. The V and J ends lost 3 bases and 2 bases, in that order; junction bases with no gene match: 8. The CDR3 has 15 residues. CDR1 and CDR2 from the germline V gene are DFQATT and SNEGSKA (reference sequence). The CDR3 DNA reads TGCAGTGCTAGGGGTTGGGGGGGACCCACAGATACGCAGTATTTT. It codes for CSARGWGGPTDTQYF.

CDR3 sequence reads: CASTKRSYEQYF. CDR3 in DNA: TGTGCCAGCACCAAGCGGTCCTACGAGCAGTACTTC. This sequence joins TRBV28 and TRBJ2-7; weak D call: TRBD2 (5 bases). V lost 7 bases and J 1 base, leaving 8 bases between the germline ends. CDR3 length: 12 amino acids. CDR1 MDHEN and CDR2 SYDVKM come from the germline V gene.

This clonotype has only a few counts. The CDR3 loop is CASSGTGQANGELFF. In nucleotides, the CDR3 is TGTGCCAGCAGTGGGACGGGACAGGCCAACGGGGAGCTGTTTTTT. The chain combines TRBV6-1 with TRBJ2-2; 8 bases fit TRBD1. From germline, CDR1 is MNHNS and CDR2 SASEGT. The CDR3 consists of 15 residues. The ends lost 4 bases at V and 7 bases at J; junction bases unmatched: 8.

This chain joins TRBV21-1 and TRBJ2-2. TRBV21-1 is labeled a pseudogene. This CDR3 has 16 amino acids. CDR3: CASSNAGQTNTGELFF. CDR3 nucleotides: TGTGCCAGCAGCAATGCGGGGCAGACGAACACCGGGGAGCTGTTTTTT.

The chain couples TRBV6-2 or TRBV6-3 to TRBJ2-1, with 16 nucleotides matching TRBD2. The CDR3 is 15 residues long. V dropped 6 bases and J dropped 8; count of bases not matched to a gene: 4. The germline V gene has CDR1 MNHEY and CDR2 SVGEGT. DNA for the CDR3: TGTGCCAGCAGAGGGACTAGCGGGAGGGCCTATGAGCAGTTCTTC. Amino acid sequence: CASRGTSGRAYEQFF.

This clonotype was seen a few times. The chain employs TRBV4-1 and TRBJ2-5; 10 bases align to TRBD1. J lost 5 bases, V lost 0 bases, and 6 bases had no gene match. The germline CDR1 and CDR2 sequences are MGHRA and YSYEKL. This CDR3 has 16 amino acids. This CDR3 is CASSQDQTGGWETQYF. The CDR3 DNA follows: TGCGCCAGCAGCCAAGACCAGACAGGGGGCTGGGAGACCCAGTACTTC.

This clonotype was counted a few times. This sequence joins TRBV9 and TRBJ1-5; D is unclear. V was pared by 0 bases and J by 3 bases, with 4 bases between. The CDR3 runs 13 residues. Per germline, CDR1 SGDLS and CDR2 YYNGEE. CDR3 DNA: TGTGCCAGCAGCGTAGACCCCAATCAGCCCCAGCATTTT. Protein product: CASSVDPNQPQHF.

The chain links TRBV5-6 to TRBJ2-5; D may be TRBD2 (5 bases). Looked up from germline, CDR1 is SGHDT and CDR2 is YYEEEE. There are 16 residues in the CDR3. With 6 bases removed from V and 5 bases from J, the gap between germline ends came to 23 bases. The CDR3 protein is CASTLAGRAFWETQYF. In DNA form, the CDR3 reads TGTGCCAGCACCCTGGCCGGGCGGGCATTCTGGGAGACCCAGTACTTC.

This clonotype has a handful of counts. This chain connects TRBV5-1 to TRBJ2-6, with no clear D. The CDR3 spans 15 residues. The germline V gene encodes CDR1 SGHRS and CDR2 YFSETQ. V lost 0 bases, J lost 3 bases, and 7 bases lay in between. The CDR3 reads CASSLEAGGANVLTF. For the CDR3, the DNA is TGCGCCAGCAGCTTGGAGGCAGGTGGGGCCAACGTCCTGACTTTC. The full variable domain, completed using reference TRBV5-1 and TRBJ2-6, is KAGVTQTPRYLIKTRGQQVTLSCSPISGHRSVSWYQQTPGQGLQFLFEYFSETQRNKGNFPGRFSGRQFSNSRSEMNVSTLELGDSALYLCASSLEAGGANVLTFGAGSRLTVL.

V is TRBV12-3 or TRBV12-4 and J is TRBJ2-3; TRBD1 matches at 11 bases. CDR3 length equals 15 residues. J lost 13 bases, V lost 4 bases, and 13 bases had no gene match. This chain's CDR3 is CASSYMGTGGSKKYF. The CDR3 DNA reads TGTGCCAGCAGTTATATGGGGACAGGGGGATCTAAAAAGTATTTT.

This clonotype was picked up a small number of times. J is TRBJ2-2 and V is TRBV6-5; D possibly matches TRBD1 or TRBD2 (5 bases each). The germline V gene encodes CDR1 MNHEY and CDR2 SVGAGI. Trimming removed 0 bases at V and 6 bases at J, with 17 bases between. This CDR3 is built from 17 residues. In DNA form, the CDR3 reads TGTGCCAGCAGTTACTCGAGGGGCAGGCGGCCCCCCGGGGAGCTGTTTTTT. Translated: CASSYSRGRRPPGELFF.

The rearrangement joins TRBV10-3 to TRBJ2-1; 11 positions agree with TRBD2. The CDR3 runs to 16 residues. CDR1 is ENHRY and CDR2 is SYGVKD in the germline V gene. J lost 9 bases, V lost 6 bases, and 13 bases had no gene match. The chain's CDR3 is CAISISGRAQGGEQFF. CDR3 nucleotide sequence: TGTGCCATCAGCATTAGCGGGAGGGCCCAGGGAGGTGAGCAGTTCTTC.

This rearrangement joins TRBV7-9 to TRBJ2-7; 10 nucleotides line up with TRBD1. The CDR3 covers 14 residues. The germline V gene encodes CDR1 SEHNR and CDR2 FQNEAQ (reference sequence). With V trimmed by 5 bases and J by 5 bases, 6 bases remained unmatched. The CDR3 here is CASSQGQGSHEQYF. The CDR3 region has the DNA TGTGCCAGCAGCCAGGGACAGGGGAGCCACGAGCAGTACTTC. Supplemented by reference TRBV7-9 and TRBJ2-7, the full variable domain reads DTGVSQNPRHKITKRGQNVTFRCDPISEHNRLYWYRQTLGQGPEFLTYFQNEAQLEKSRLLSDRFSAERPKGSFSTLEIQRTEQGDSAMYLCASSQGQGSHEQYFGPGTRLTVT.

CDR3 DNA sequence: TGCGCCAGCAGCCCCTACCTAGCGGGAGGGCCTAGCACAGATACGCAGTATTTT. Its protein is CASSPYLAGGPSTDTQYF. The chain carries TRBV5-1 and TRBJ2-3; 12 bases are a match to TRBD2. This CDR3 spans 18 amino acids. Germline trimming cut 4 bases from V and 0 bases from J; bases unmatched to any gene: 9. CDR1 is SGHRS and CDR2 is YFSETQ in the germline V gene.

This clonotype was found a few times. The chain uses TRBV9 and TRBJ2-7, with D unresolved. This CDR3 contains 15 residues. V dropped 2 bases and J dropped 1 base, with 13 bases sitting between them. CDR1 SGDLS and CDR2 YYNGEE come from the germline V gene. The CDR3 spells CASSVTAVTSYEQYF. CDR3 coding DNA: TGTGCCAGCAGCGTTACGGCCGTTACGTCCTACGAGCAGTACTTC.

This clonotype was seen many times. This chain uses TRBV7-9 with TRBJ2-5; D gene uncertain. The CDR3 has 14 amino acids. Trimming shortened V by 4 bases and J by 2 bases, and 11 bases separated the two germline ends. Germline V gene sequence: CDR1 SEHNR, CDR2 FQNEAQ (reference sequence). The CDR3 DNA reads TGTGCCAGCAGCTCATTTGGGTTTCAAGAGACCCAGTACTTC. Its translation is CASSSFGFQETQYF.

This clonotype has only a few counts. The CDR3 nucleotides read TGCAGTGCTAGAGATAGGGGCGGGGTCCTATCCTACAATGAGCAGTTCTTC. Translation gives CSARDRGGVLSYNEQFF. The chain recombines TRBV20-1 with TRBJ2-1; tentative D call: TRBD2 (6 bases). In germline, CDR1 is DFQATT, CDR2 SNEGSKA (reference sequence). V was clipped by 0 bases and J by 1 base, with 16 bases between them. This CDR3 region has 17 residues.

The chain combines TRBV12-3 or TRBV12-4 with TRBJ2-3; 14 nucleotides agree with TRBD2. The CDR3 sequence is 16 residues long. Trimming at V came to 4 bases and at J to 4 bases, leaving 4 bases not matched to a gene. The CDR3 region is CASSSTSGRAPDTQYF. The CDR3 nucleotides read TGTGCCAGCAGTTCGACTAGCGGGAGGGCACCAGATACGCAGTATTTT.

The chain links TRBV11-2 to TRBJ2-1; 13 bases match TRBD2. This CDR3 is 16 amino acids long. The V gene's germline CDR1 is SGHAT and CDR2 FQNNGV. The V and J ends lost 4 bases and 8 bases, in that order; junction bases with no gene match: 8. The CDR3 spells CASSSPTSGRIHEQFF. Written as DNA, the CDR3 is TGTGCCAGCAGCTCGCCGACTAGCGGGAGGATTCATGAGCAGTTCTTC.

This CDR3 is CASSDRQGAYSPLHF. CDR3 nucleotides: TGTGCCAGCAGTGACAGACAGGGGGCTTATTCACCCCTCCACTTT. The chain recombines TRBV2 with TRBJ1-6; 10 bases line up with TRBD1. The germline V gene encodes CDR1 SNHLY and CDR2 FYNNEI. V lost 3 bases and J lost 8; bases outside the gene matches: 4. The CDR3 totals 15 residues.

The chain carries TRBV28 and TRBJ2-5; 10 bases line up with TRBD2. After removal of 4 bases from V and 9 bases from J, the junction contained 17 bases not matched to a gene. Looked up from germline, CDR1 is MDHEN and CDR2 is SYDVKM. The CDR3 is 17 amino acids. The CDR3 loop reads CASSSMSGTSERGAQYF. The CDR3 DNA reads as TGTGCCAGCAGTTCAATGTCCGGGACTAGCGAGAGAGGGGCCCAGTACTTC.